This entry lists 15 T cell receptor beta chains sequenced from one sample in a study of OX40 agonist ivuxolimab in advanced cancers. Clones were read by immunoSEQ multiplex PCR, and TCRdb kept only the in-frame ones, dropping some. The table shows about 96,000 clones, with around 91% occurring only once. Sequences were derived from CD4+ or CD8+ T cells sorted from blood, sampled in a trial of the OX40 agonist ivuxolimab. These receptors all stem from an adult with an advanced solid tumor such as melanoma, head and neck, liver or kidney cancer.

V usage is TRBV5-4 and J usage is TRBJ2-3; 8 nucleotides agree with TRBD2. This CDR3 comprises 16 residues. The V and J ends lost 5 bases and 1 base, in that order; junction bases with no gene match: 9. Germline V CDR1 and CDR2: SGHNT, YYREEE (reference sequence). The CDR3 sequence is CASRQGPTSGTDTQYF. The CDR3 region has the DNA TGTGCCAGCAGGCAAGGTCCGACTAGCGGCACAGATACGCAGTATTTT.

The chain couples TRBV28 to TRBJ1-2, with a tentative D call TRBD1 (6 bases). V gave up 1 base and J gave up 4 bases, with 10 bases separating them. Germline CDR1 reads MDHEN; CDR2 reads SYDVKM. The CDR3 sequence is 14 residues long. CDR3 bases: TGTGCCAGCAGTTTATTCAGGGACACCTATGGCTACACCTTC. Amino acids: CASSLFRDTYGYTF.

The count of this clone is one. This chain connects TRBV7-2 to TRBJ2-7, with TRBD2 matching 14 bases. There are 18 residues in the CDR3. Trimming at V came to 5 bases and at J to 0 bases, leaving 9 bases not matched to a gene. The germline gives CDR1 SGHTA, CDR2 FQGNSA. The CDR3 DNA reads as TGTGCCAGCAGCCGACTCGGACTAGCGGGAGGTCCCTCCTACGAGCAGTACTTC. It encodes CASSRLGLAGGPSYEQYF. Complete variable domain (other parts from reference TRBV7-2 and TRBJ2-7): GAGVSQSPSNKVTEKGKDVELRCDPISGHTALYWYRQSLGQGLEFLIYFQGNSAPDKSGLPSDRFSAERTGGSVSTLTIQRTQQEDSAVYLCASSRLGLAGGPSYEQYFGPGTRLTVT.

This rearrangement joins TRBV7-3 to TRBJ1-3; D is unclear. Trimming took 7 bases from V and 0 from J, leaving 7 bases between them. The CDR3 runs to 13 residues. In germline, CDR1 is SGHTA, CDR2 FQGTGA. The CDR3 sequence: CASKPPSGNTIYF. In DNA form, the CDR3 reads TGTGCCAGCAAGCCTCCCTCTGGAAACACCATATATTTT.

The rearrangement links TRBV7-2 to TRBJ1-1, with unresolved D. Germline-derived CDR1 and CDR2 are SGHTA and FQGNSA. The CDR3 covers 13 residues. V was clipped by 5 bases and J by 4 bases, with 11 bases between them. The CDR3 loop reads CASSLTEGTEAFF. CDR3 nucleotide sequence: TGTGCCAGCAGCCTAACGGAAGGCACTGAAGCTTTCTTT.

This clone was seen a single time. The chain links TRBV5-5 to TRBJ1-5; 8 bases match TRBD1. Trimming at V came to 6 bases and at J to 4 bases, leaving 6 bases not matched to a gene. The CDR3 loop spans 14 amino acids. The germline V gene has CDR1 SGHKS and CDR2 YYEKEE (reference sequence). The CDR3 DNA is TGTGCCAGCACCCAGGGACAGGATAATCAGCCCCAGCATTTT. Translating it yields CASTQGQDNQPQHF.

V gene TRBV4-2 combines with J gene TRBJ2-5; TRBD1 matches 9 bases. The CDR3 loop spans 14 amino acids. Trimming removed 4 bases from V and 2 bases from J; junction bases left unmatched: 2. CDR1 and CDR2 (germline): LGHNA, YNFKEQ. The CDR3 DNA reads TGTGCCAGCAGCCCTGACAGGGGGCAAGAGACCCAGTACTTC. Its translation: CASSPDRGQETQYF.

DNA of the CDR3: TGCGCCAGCAGCTTGCTTGGAGGGAAGGACACTGAAGCTTTCTTT. It encodes CASSLLGGKDTEAFF. The chain employs TRBV5-1 and TRBJ1-1; D is ambiguous. The CDR3 loop spans 15 amino acids. Trimming cost V 1 base and J 3 bases, with 13 bases left between them. Germline loops: CDR1 SGHRS, CDR2 YFSETQ.

The chain joins TRBV7-3 to TRBJ2-2, with 9 bases fitting TRBD2. The germline V gene encodes CDR1 SGHTA and CDR2 FQGTGA. The CDR3 sequence is 15 residues long. V dropped 5 bases and J dropped 2; count of bases not matched to a gene: 3. The CDR3 bases are TGTGCCAGCAGCCCTAGCGGGATTAACACCGGGGAGCTGTTTTTT. The encoded protein is CASSPSGINTGELFF.

This chain joins TRBV7-2 and TRBJ1-2, with D perhaps matching TRBD1 (6 bases). Germline V gives CDR1 SGHTA, CDR2 FQGNSA. This CDR3 has 15 amino acids. Between the trimmed V and J ends, which lost 1 base and 4 bases, there was a span of 13 bases. The CDR3 loop is CASSLEGGTPYGYTF. In DNA form, the CDR3 reads TGTGCCAGCAGCTTAGAAGGGGGGACCCCCTATGGCTACACCTTC.

This chain links TRBV4-1 with TRBJ2-3; 7 bases match TRBD2. V lost 0 bases and J lost 1; bases outside the gene matches: 7. The CDR3 is made up of 17 amino acids. Germline CDR1 reads MGHRA; CDR2 reads YSYEKL. The CDR3 region has the DNA TGCGCCAGCAGCCAAGATCGGACTAGATTAGGCACAGATACGCAGTATTTT. As protein: CASSQDRTRLGTDTQYF.

The chain has TRBV7-9 and TRBJ2-1; 12 positions match TRBD2. CDR3 length equals 17 residues. Germline assignment: CDR1 SEHNR and CDR2 FQNEAQ (reference sequence). V lost 6 bases, J lost 0 bases, and 6 bases stayed unmatched. The DNA of the CDR3 is TGTGCCAGCAGGTGGACTAGCGGGGTTAGCTCCTACAATGAGCAGTTCTTC. Its protein is CASRWTSGVSSYNEQFF.

This chain joins TRBV6-4 and TRBJ2-1, with D unresolved. V dropped 5 bases and J dropped 6 bases, with 8 bases sitting between them. This CDR3 region has 12 residues. Germline V lookup: CDR1 MRHNA, CDR2 SNTAGT. This CDR3 is CASSQAGNEQFF. DNA of the CDR3: TGTGCCAGCAGTCAAGCAGGCAATGAGCAGTTCTTC.

The J gene is TRBJ1-3, the V gene TRBV6-5, with D maybe TRBD1 (6 bases). Trimming stripped 0 bases from V and 4 bases from J, with 13 bases between. Germline loops: CDR1 MNHEY, CDR2 SVGAGI. The CDR3 extends over 16 amino acids. The CDR3 spells CASSYSVGGVGNTIYF. The CDR3 nucleotides are TGTGCCAGCAGTTACTCGGTGGGGGGCGTCGGAAACACCATATATTTT.

The chain combines TRBV28 with TRBJ1-1; D call uncertain. Per germline, CDR1 MDHEN and CDR2 SYDVKM. V lost 2 bases and J 5 bases, leaving 9 bases between the germline ends. The CDR3 extends over 13 amino acids. The CDR3 is CASSLDKETEAFF. DNA of the CDR3: TGTGCCAGCAGTTTAGACAAGGAGACTGAAGCTTTCTTT. The full variable domain, its missing parts supplied by reference TRBV28 and TRBJ1-1, is DVKVTQSSRYLVKRTGEKVFLECVQDMDHENMFWYRQDPGLGLRLIYFSYDVKMKEKGDIPEGYSVSREKKERFSLILESASTNQTSMYLCASSLDKETEAFFGQGTRLTVV.